These 19 T cell receptor beta chains share one sample of origin, sequenced in a study of immune evolution from preneoplasia to lung adenocarcinoma (dated by TCRdb to the early 2020s). The library was produced with the immunoSEQ multiplex PCR assay. Here the immuneACCESS table is served through TCRdb, limited to in-frame sequences with V and J called. Missing clones are a known gap in these copies; in checked studies unresolved V genes cover under half, and the rest lacks a known reason. The sample table contains 5,000 or so clones; only one count was recorded for roughly 80% of them. Clones ranked in the top ten supply 8.5% to 10% of the sample. Sequencing was performed on FFPE minimally invasive lung adenocarcinoma tissue. The cell subset or site label, as the study defines it: micro-invasive lung adenocarcinoma (MIA). Receptors were obtained from a person aged 55-80 years with lung adenocarcinoma.

This chain uses TRBV6-5 with TRBJ2-7; D is unresolved. The CDR3 is made up of 14 amino acids. V dropped 11 bases and J dropped 0 bases, with 17 bases sitting between them. From germline, CDR1 is MNHEY and CDR2 SVGAGI. CDR3 region: CAGKAGLSSYEQYF. The CDR3 DNA follows: TGTGCCGGTAAGGCAGGATTAAGCTCCTACGAGCAGTACTTC.

This chain joins TRBV14 and TRBJ1-1, with 8 bases that match TRBD1. This CDR3 region has 16 residues. V shed 4 bases, J shed 11 bases, and the junction held 18 bases outside the gene matches. CDR1 is SGHDN and CDR2 is FVKESK in the germline V gene. CDR3 protein: CASSPGQAVIPRGAFF. The DNA for the CDR3 is TGTGCCAGCAGCCCGGGACAGGCCGTAATTCCGCGGGGCGCTTTCTTT.

V usage is TRBV5-5 and J usage is TRBJ2-3; D may correspond to TRBD1 or TRBD2 (5 bases each). The CDR3 is made up of 17 amino acids. The V gene's germline CDR1 is SGHKS and CDR2 YYEKEE (reference sequence). The ends were cut back, 0 bases at V and 6 bases at J, with 20 bases in the middle. The CDR3 is CASSLAGTGGSWDTQYF. DNA of the CDR3: TGTGCCAGCAGCTTGGCAGGAACAGGAGGATCTTGGGATACGCAGTATTTT.

Relative to its sample, this clone is large. V and J are TRBV18 and TRBJ1-4, with no clear D. The CDR3 spans 15 residues. V dropped 0 bases and J dropped 7 bases, with 12 bases sitting between them. Germline CDR1 reads KGHSH; CDR2 reads LQKENI. The CDR3 region has the DNA TGTGCCAGCTCACCACCTGCTAGGGTTGGTGAAAAACTGTTTTTT. Translating gives CASSPPARVGEKLFF.

This rearrangement joins TRBV2 to TRBJ2-7, with D perhaps assigned TRBD1 or TRBD2 (5 bases each). CDR3 length: 13 amino acids. V dropped 6 bases and J dropped 4 bases, with 13 bases sitting between them. Germline V gives CDR1 SNHLY, CDR2 FYNNEI. DNA of the CDR3: TGTGCCAGCAGCCGGGGCCAGGATTACGAGCAGTACTTC. Amino acid sequence: CASSRGQDYEQYF.

This chain joins TRBV5-1 and TRBJ1-2; 9 nucleotides agree with TRBD1. J lost 10 bases, V lost 0 bases, and 4 bases had no gene match. The germline gives CDR1 SGHRS, CDR2 YFSETQ. This CDR3 is 13 amino acids long. The CDR3 is CASSLVGQGYYTF. Here the CDR3 DNA reads TGCGCCAGCAGCTTGGTCGGACAGGGGTACTACACCTTC.

The chain employs TRBV29-1 and TRBJ2-1; 9 bases are a match to TRBD1. The CDR3 runs 15 residues. Unmatched junction bases numbered 7, after V lost 7 bases and J lost 0 bases. The germline V gene encodes CDR1 SQVTM and CDR2 ANQGSEA. CDR3 nucleotide sequence: TGCAGCGCTACAGGGGGCCTGAGCTCCTACAATGAGCAGTTCTTC. It translates to CSATGGLSSYNEQFF.

A few counts support this clone. Here the CDR3 reads CASSHRPDAWLHTF. The CDR3 DNA sequence: TGTGCCAGCAGCCATCGTCCGGACGCTTGGCTCCACACCTTC. This chain connects TRBV7-2 to TRBJ1-2; D remains ambiguous. CDR3 length: 14 residues. Between the trimmed V and J ends, which lost 5 bases and 12 bases, there was a span of 22 bases. CDR1 is SGHTA, CDR2 FQGNSA, per germline.

This clone is large. J is TRBJ1-5 and V is TRBV6-5; 10 bases line up with TRBD1. Germline trimming cut 10 bases from V and 5 bases from J; bases unmatched to any gene: 2. CDR1 is MNHEY, CDR2 SVGAGI, per germline. This CDR3 contains 12 residues. The DNA of the CDR3 is TGTGCCACCGGACAGGGGGATCAGCCCCAGCATTTT. This sequence encodes CATGQGDQPQHF.

V is TRBV10-3 and J is TRBJ2-7, with 10 bases identical to TRBD2. The CDR3 loop spans 14 amino acids. The J segment lost 4 bases and the V segment lost 3 bases, leaving 3 bases of the junction unmatched. Germline assignment: CDR1 ENHRY and CDR2 SYGVKD. CDR3 in amino acids: CAISDGSGRYEQYF. CDR3 DNA: TGTGCCATCAGTGATGGTAGCGGGAGGTACGAGCAGTACTTC.

V is TRBV14 and J is TRBJ1-3, with 8 bases lining up with TRBD1. Germline lookup yields CDR1 SGHDN and CDR2 FVKESK. This CDR3 comprises 16 residues. Trimming at V came to 1 base and at J to 4 bases, leaving 6 bases not matched to a gene. For the CDR3, the DNA is TGTGCCAGCAGCCAAGGGTCCAGGGGGCTCGGAAACACCATATATTTT. Translated, it gives CASSQGSRGLGNTIYF.

The chain combines TRBV19 with TRBJ1-1; a weak D match, TRBD1 (6 bases). The germline gives CDR1 LNHDA, CDR2 SQIVND (reference sequence). The CDR3 has 13 amino acids. Trimming took 7 bases from V and 2 from J, leaving 11 bases between them. This CDR3 is CASIRTANTEAFF. Written as DNA, the CDR3 is TGTGCCAGTATTCGGACAGCCAACACTGAAGCTTTCTTT.

V is TRBV19 and J is TRBJ1-2, with D tentatively TRBD1 (5 bases). CDR1 and CDR2 (germline): LNHDA, SQIVND (reference sequence). This CDR3 is built from 17 residues. Deletions cut 3 bases from V and 6 bases from J, with 23 bases between. This CDR3 reads CASSMDQARTRRNGYTF. The CDR3 DNA is TGTGCCAGTAGTATGGATCAGGCGAGGACAAGAAGGAATGGCTACACCTTC.

This chain connects TRBV5-6 to TRBJ2-3; D remains unclear. The germline gives CDR1 SGHDT, CDR2 YYEEEE. There are 15 residues in the CDR3. The V end lost 0 bases, the J end lost 2 bases, and 10 bases lay between the germline ends. CDR3 sequence (DNA): TGTGCCAGCAGCTTGGGCCTGCGATCCACAGATACGCAGTATTTT. The encoded protein is CASSLGLRSTDTQYF.

V is TRBV30 and J is TRBJ2-7; D is perhaps TRBD1 (6 bases). CDR3 length: 14 amino acids. The germline CDR1 and CDR2 sequences are GTSNPN and SVGIG (reference sequence). V lost 2 bases, J lost 2 bases, and 13 bases lay in between. CDR3 sequence reads: CAWSPGTPAYEQYF. The CDR3 DNA follows: TGTGCCTGGAGTCCTGGGACACCCGCCTACGAGCAGTACTTC.

The chain joins TRBV2 to TRBJ2-1; perhaps TRBD1 as D (5 bases). The CDR3 spans 14 residues. V lost 6 bases, J lost 5 bases, and 14 bases lay in between. Per germline, CDR1 SNHLY and CDR2 FYNNEI. CDR3 DNA: TGTGCCAGCAGGGACATCGTAGTTGACAATGAGCAGTTCTTC. Its protein product is CASRDIVVDNEQFF. Complete variable domain (other parts from reference TRBV2 and TRBJ2-1): EPEVTQTPSHQVTQMGQEVILRCVPISNHLYFYWYRQILGQKVEFLVSFYNNEISEKSEIFDDQFSVERPDGSNFTLKIRSTKLEDSAMYFCASRDIVVDNEQFFGPGTRLTVL.

The chain uses TRBV2 and TRBJ2-1; D ambiguous. The V end lost 1 base, the J end lost 7 bases, and 8 bases lay between the germline ends. This CDR3 spans 13 amino acids. Germline CDR1 SNHLY, CDR2 FYNNEI. The CDR3 nucleotides read TGTGCCAGCAGTGAAGGGTTATGGAATGAGCAGTTCTTC. Its translation is CASSEGLWNEQFF.

There are a few counts of this clone. This rearrangement joins TRBV5-6 to TRBJ2-7, with unresolved D. V lost 1 base and J lost 6, with 11 bases in between. The CDR3 contains 13 residues. CDR1 SGHDT and CDR2 YYEEEE come from the germline V gene. The CDR3 DNA is TGTGCCAGCAGCTTGTTGTCCCGATCCGAGCAGTACTTC. Translation: CASSLLSRSEQYF.

The chain carries TRBV18 and TRBJ2-3; 7 nucleotides align to TRBD2. Per germline, CDR1 KGHSH and CDR2 LQKENI. V trimming: 1 base; J trimming: 3 bases; junction bases outside the gene matches: 4. CDR3 length: 15 residues. As DNA, the CDR3 is TGTGCCAGCTCACCACGGCCTAGCGGAACAGATACGCAGTATTTT. Protein: CASSPRPSGTDTQYF.